This entry lists 15 T cell receptor beta chains sequenced from one sample in a study of CD8 T cells in ankylosing spondylitis. TCRdb used MiXCR to reprocess the 5' RACE reads, holding one entry per CDR3 protein. This table has under 300,000 distinct CDR3 sequences, 10% to 13% appearing once. Sequenced input: blood, either unsorted or a sorted T cell fraction (not recorded which). Source of these receptors: a male donor with ankylosing spondylitis or in good health (not recorded which).

This clonotype was observed a few times. The rearrangement uses TRBV2 and TRBJ1-1, with D unclear. Germline-derived CDR1 and CDR2 are SNHLY and FYNNEI. The CDR3 totals 14 residues. Trimming stripped 2 bases from V and 8 bases from J, with 15 bases between. This CDR3 reads CASSEFTEKLEAFF. The CDR3 DNA reads TGTGCCAGCAGTGAATTTACCGAGAAGCTCGAAGCTTTCTTT.

This clonotype has a count of ten or more. The V and J genes are TRBV5-1 and TRBJ1-1; tentatively, D is TRBD1 (6 bases). Germline CDR1 SGHRS, CDR2 YFSETQ. Trimming shortened V by 2 bases and J by 7 bases, and 18 bases separated the two germline ends. The CDR3 totals 15 residues. The CDR3 region has the DNA TGCGCCAGCAGCTTATCGAGTTGGACAGTCCTTGAAGCTTTCTTT. This codes for CASSLSSWTVLEAFF.

V is TRBV7-2 and J is TRBJ1-1; maybe TRBD1 (5 bases). V lost 6 bases to trimming and J lost 6 bases, with 14 bases between them. CDR3 length: 13 amino acids. CDR1 is SGHTA, CDR2 FQGNSA, per germline. In nucleotides, the CDR3 is TGTGCCAGCAGTACTCAGGGTGTCGCTGAAGCTTTCTTT. Translating it yields CASSTQGVAEAFF.

In its sample, this clonotype was seen many times. The chain has TRBV29-1 and TRBJ1-3, with D uncertain. CDR1 and CDR2 (germline): SQVTM, ANQGSEA. The CDR3 extends over 14 amino acids. The V and J ends lost 0 bases and 0 bases respectively, with 6 bases between them. CDR3 protein: CSVEEEHSGNTIYF. CDR3 coding DNA: TGCAGCGTTGAAGAAGAGCACTCTGGAAACACCATATATTTT.

This clonotype was counted at least ten times. Mismatch with germline at one junction end may stem from a read error. The chain's CDR3 is CASSLRGGNYGYTF. In DNA, the CDR3 is TGCGCCAGCAGCTTGCGGGGAGGGAACTACGGCTACACCTTC. The chain uses TRBV5-1 and TRBJ1-2; D is unclear. Germline V gives CDR1 SGHRS, CDR2 YFSETQ. The CDR3 consists of 14 residues. Variable domain in full (rest from reference TRBV5-1 and TRBJ1-2): KAGVTQTPRYLIKTRGQQVTLSCSPISGHRSVSWYQQTPGQGLQFLFEYFSETQRNKGNFPGRFSGRQFSNSRSEMNVSTLELGDSALYLCASSLRGGNYGYTFGSGTRLTVV.

The chain joins TRBV20-1 to TRBJ2-1; 13 bases line up with TRBD2. Germline CDR1 is DFQATT and CDR2 is SNEGSKA (reference sequence). There are 14 residues in the CDR3. With V trimmed by 3 bases and J by 7 bases, 3 bases remained unmatched. Here the CDR3 reads CSASGLAGVNEQFF. The DNA of the CDR3 is TGCAGTGCTAGTGGACTAGCGGGGGTAAATGAGCAGTTCTTC.

This clonotype was seen at least ten times. J is TRBJ2-1 and V is TRBV5-1; TRBD1 agrees at 8 bases. This CDR3 has 17 amino acids. Germline CDR1 and CDR2: SGHRS and YFSETQ. V trimming: 2 bases; J trimming: 0 bases; junction bases outside the gene matches: 7. CDR3 sequence (DNA): TGCGCCAGCAGCTTACCTAACAGGGGGGACTCCTACAATGAGCAGTTCTTC. Its protein is CASSLPNRGDSYNEQFF.

This clonotype appeared many times. The chain has TRBV20-1 and TRBJ2-3, with 10 bases aligning to TRBD1. V trimming: 0 bases; J trimming: 1 base; junction bases outside the gene matches: 7. The germline gives CDR1 DFQATT, CDR2 SNEGSKA (reference sequence). This CDR3 spans 17 amino acids. CDR3 DNA sequence: TGCAGTGCTAGAGATACCACCGGGACAGGGGGCACAGATACGCAGTATTTT. As protein: CSARDTTGTGGTDTQYF.

This clonotype was counted at least ten times. The chain uses TRBV20-1 and TRBJ1-6; no clear D. Trimming removed 6 bases at V and 0 bases at J, with 3 bases between. From germline, CDR1 is DFQATT and CDR2 SNEGSKA (reference sequence). The CDR3 loop spans 12 amino acids. The CDR3, as DNA: TGCAGTGCGAGCTCCTATAATTCACCCCTCCACTTT. Its protein is CSASSYNSPLHF.

For this clonotype: An end of the junction does not agree with germline; a read error may underlie this. This chain joins TRBV7-9 and TRBJ2-1; D not resolved. This CDR3 spans 11 amino acids. The germline gives CDR1 SEHNR, CDR2 FQNEAQ (reference sequence). This chain's CDR3 is CASSASGPFYF. In DNA form, the CDR3 reads TGTGCCAGCAGCGCCTCCGGGCCCTTTTACTTC.

This clonotype was detected many times. The chain carries TRBV2 and TRBJ1-6; D is possibly TRBD1 (6 bases). Germline CDR1 is SNHLY and CDR2 is FYNNEI. V was clipped by 6 bases and J by 3 bases, with 15 bases between them. The CDR3 extends over 16 amino acids. The CDR3 sequence: CASREQGLLYNSPLHF. CDR3 sequence (DNA): TGTGCCAGCAGAGAACAGGGCCTTCTCTATAATTCACCCCTCCACTTT.

This chain joins TRBV7-9 and TRBJ1-5; D gene unclear. V lost 1 base to trimming and J lost 6 bases, with 7 bases between them. This CDR3 region has 13 residues. Germline V gives CDR1 SEHNR, CDR2 FQNEAQ (reference sequence). The CDR3 coding sequence is TGTGCCAGCAGCTTAGGGGAGAGTCAGCCCCAGCATTTT. Protein: CASSLGESQPQHF.

This chain connects TRBV3-1 to TRBJ1-3; no reliable D call. The CDR3 loop spans 16 amino acids. V lost 4 bases, J lost 2 bases, and 15 bases lay in between. CDR1 LGHDT and CDR2 YNNKEL come from the germline V gene (reference sequence). CDR3 sequence (DNA): TGTGCCAGCAGCCCCGTAGGGAGATCGGCTGGAAACACCATATATTTT. It codes for CASSPVGRSAGNTIYF. Variable domain in full (rest from reference TRBV3-1 and TRBJ1-3): DTAVSQTPKYLVTQMGNDKSIKCEQNLGHDTMYWYKQDSKKFLKIMFSYNNKELIINETVPNRFSPKSPDKAHLNLHINSLELGDSAVYFCASSPVGRSAGNTIYFGEGSWLTVV.

The table lists this clonotype with many counts. The chain recombines TRBV16 with TRBJ2-1; possible D gene TRBD2, 7 bases. The V gene's germline CDR1 is KGHSY and CDR2 FQNENV. The CDR3 length is 15 residues. Trimming took off 8 bases at V and 4 bases at J, with 18 bases between the two ends. The CDR3 loop is CASSRGAGPYNEQFF. The CDR3, as DNA: TGTGCCAGCTCCCGGGGGGCAGGGCCATACAATGAGCAGTTCTTC.

The rearrangement links TRBV5-1 to TRBJ2-7; D remains ambiguous. This CDR3 is built from 13 residues. Germline V gene lookup returns CDR1 SGHRS and CDR2 YFSETQ. Trimming pared 3 bases from V and 5 bases from J, leaving 12 bases between. CDR3 in amino acids: CASSSASRHEQYF. CDR3 in DNA: TGCGCCAGCAGCTCGGCTTCTCGCCACGAGCAGTACTTC. Combining the CDR3 with reference TRBV5-1 and TRBJ2-7 gives the whole variable domain KAGVTQTPRYLIKTRGQQVTLSCSPISGHRSVSWYQQTPGQGLQFLFEYFSETQRNKGNFPGRFSGRQFSNSRSEMNVSTLELGDSALYLCASSSASRHEQYFGPGTRLTVT.